These 15 T cell receptor beta chains were sequenced from one sample in a study of blood T cell repertoires in COVID-19. The data were produced by immunoSEQ multiplex PCR, yet TCRdb's version contains in-frame clones alone and is incomplete. The sample lists roughly 90,000 clones, around 80% occurring once. Sequencing input: peripheral blood. The receptors here all came from a woman aged 80 or over with active or convalescent COVID-19.

V and J are TRBV27 and TRBJ1-1; D ambiguous. Germline V CDR1 and CDR2: MNHEY, SMNVEV (reference sequence). V was cut by 3 bases and J by 3 bases, with 11 bases left in between. The CDR3 consists of 14 residues. CDR3 amino acids: CASSFGVGDTEAFF. CDR3 coding DNA: TGTGCCAGCAGTTTCGGGGTAGGAGACACTGAAGCTTTCTTT.

V and J are TRBV6-6 and TRBJ2-7; 11 nucleotides agree with TRBD2. The CDR3 sequence is 14 residues long. CDR1 is MNHNY, CDR2 SVGAGI, per germline (reference sequence). Losses at the gene ends were 6 bases for V and 3 bases for J; bases not matched to a gene: 4. DNA of the CDR3: TGTGCCAGCAGCCAGGGACTAGCGGACTACGAGCAGTACTTC. Translating it yields CASSQGLADYEQYF.

This chain links TRBV7-2 with TRBJ2-2; a weak D match, TRBD1 (5 bases). V was clipped by 5 bases and J by 4 bases, with 17 bases between them. Germline CDR1 and CDR2: SGHTA and FQGNSA. CDR3 size: 16 residues. The CDR3 nucleotides are TGTGCCAGCAGCCCTCGTGCCAGGGTGAGCACCGGGGAGCTGTTTTTT. It is translated as CASSPRARVSTGELFF.

This sequence joins TRBV7-3 and TRBJ2-1, with a weak D call TRBD2 (6 bases). The germline V and J ends were trimmed by 5 bases and 6 bases, with 11 bases remaining between them. This CDR3 is built from 13 residues. CDR1 and CDR2 (germline): SGHTA, FQGTGA. The CDR3 DNA reads TGTGCCAGCAGCGTTTCTAGCGCCAATGAGCAGTTCTTC. This encodes CASSVSSANEQFF.

V is TRBV5-1 and J is TRBJ1-3; D not resolved. The V end lost 1 base, the J end lost 0 bases, and 8 bases lay between the germline ends. CDR3 length: 15 amino acids. The germline V gene encodes CDR1 SGHRS and CDR2 YFSETQ. CDR3 in DNA: TGCGCCAGCAGCTTGTGGGCGAGCTCTGGAAACACCATATATTTT. It encodes CASSLWASSGNTIYF.

This rearrangement joins TRBV3-1 (or the pseudogene TRBV3-2) to TRBJ1-2; 8 bases map to TRBD1. The V segment lost 4 bases and the J segment 7 bases; nucleotides outside the gene matches: 8. The CDR3 sequence is 14 residues long. In germline, CDR1 is LGHDT, CDR2 YNNKEL (reference sequence). This CDR3 is CASSPNRGRGGYTF. The CDR3 DNA reads as TGTGCCAGCAGCCCAAACAGGGGGAGAGGTGGCTACACCTTC.

This chain joins TRBV5-1 and TRBJ2-3, with a tentative D call TRBD2 (6 bases). Trimming removed 0 bases from V and 5 bases from J, with 19 bases in between. This CDR3 spans 17 amino acids. CDR1 SGHRS and CDR2 YFSETQ come from the germline V gene. The CDR3 sequence: CASSLEPGFLARDTQYF. The CDR3 DNA is TGCGCCAGCAGCTTGGAACCTGGGTTCCTAGCGAGAGATACGCAGTATTTT.

The gene calls are TRBV9 and TRBJ1-5; D is unresolved. Trimming took 4 bases from V and 9 from J, leaving 20 bases between them. Germline V gene lookup returns CDR1 SGDLS and CDR2 YYNGEE. The CDR3 runs 15 residues. The CDR3 DNA reads TGTGCCAGCAGCCCCCGGACGGACTCTAGCGGGCCCCAGCATTTT. As protein: CASSPRTDSSGPQHF. Supplemented by reference TRBV9 and TRBJ1-5, the full variable domain reads DSGVTQTPKHLITATGQRVTLRCSPRSGDLSVYWYQQSLDQGLQFLIQYYNGEERAKGNILERFSAQQFPDLHSELNLSSLELGDSALYFCASSPRTDSSGPQHFGDGTRLSIL.

The DNA for the CDR3 is TGTGCCAGCAGTGGATCGGGCTACGAGCAGTACTTC. Translating gives CASSGSGYEQYF. The chain employs TRBV6-2 or TRBV6-3 and TRBJ2-7; D unresolved. Germline-derived CDR1 and CDR2 are MNHEY and SVGEGT. This CDR3 region has 12 residues. V was pared by 5 bases and J by 3 bases, with 8 bases between.

This chain joins TRBV11-2 and TRBJ1-2; a possible D gene is TRBD1 (5 bases). The CDR3 has 14 residues. The germline V and J ends were trimmed by 4 bases and 8 bases, with 17 bases remaining between them. Germline loops: CDR1 SGHAT, CDR2 FQNNGV. The CDR3 loop reads CASSSPVLGRGYTF. Written as DNA, the CDR3 is TGTGCCAGCAGCTCCCCGGTCCTGGGGCGCGGCTACACCTTC.

The J gene is TRBJ2-3, the V gene TRBV29-1; 7 bases agree with TRBD1. V shed 3 bases and J 5 bases; nucleotides not matched to a gene: 2. Germline values: CDR1 SQVTM, CDR2 ANQGSEA. This CDR3 region has 12 residues. CDR3 coding DNA: TGCAGCGTTGATCAGGGGGAAGATACGCAGTATTTT. This translates into CSVDQGEDTQYF.

The CDR3 nucleotides read TGCGCCAGCAGCAGCAGACAGGGGACAAACACTGAAGCTTTCTTT. Translating it yields CASSSRQGTNTEAFF. The chain carries TRBV5-1 and TRBJ1-1, with 8 bases aligning to TRBD1. Losses at the gene ends were 4 bases for V and 2 bases for J; bases not matched to a gene: 7. Germline values: CDR1 SGHRS, CDR2 YFSETQ. The CDR3 covers 15 residues.

The chain couples TRBV28 to TRBJ1-1; 7 nucleotides match TRBD1. With V trimmed by 5 bases and J by 2 bases, 8 bases remained unmatched. CDR1 and CDR2 (germline): MDHEN, SYDVKM. CDR3 length: 15 residues. In DNA form, the CDR3 reads TGTGCCAGCAGTATAACCGACAGGGTAAACACTGAAGCTTTCTTT. Translating gives CASSITDRVNTEAFF. Complete variable domain (other parts from reference TRBV28 and TRBJ1-1): DVKVTQSSRYLVKRTGEKVFLECVQDMDHENMFWYRQDPGLGLRLIYFSYDVKMKEKGDIPEGYSVSREKKERFSLILESASTNQTSMYLCASSITDRVNTEAFFGQGTRLTVV.

The genes are TRBV7-9 and TRBJ2-1; D might be TRBD2 (6 bases). This CDR3 contains 16 residues. V dropped 7 bases and J dropped 6 bases, with 22 bases sitting between them. Germline CDR1 and CDR2: SEHNR and FQNEAQ (reference sequence). The CDR3 DNA is TGTGCCAGCAACGTCGGGGACTTTACGCGGGGCAATGAGCAGTTCTTC. Its protein product is CASNVGDFTRGNEQFF.

The chain uses TRBV4-1 and TRBJ1-2; 7 positions agree with TRBD1. The ends lost 2 bases at V and 1 base at J; junction bases unmatched: 7. This CDR3 has 16 amino acids. The V gene's germline CDR1 is MGHRA and CDR2 YSYEKL. The CDR3 here is CASSQNRDSHNYGYTF. In DNA, the CDR3 is TGCGCCAGCAGCCAAAACCGGGACAGCCATAACTATGGCTACACCTTC.